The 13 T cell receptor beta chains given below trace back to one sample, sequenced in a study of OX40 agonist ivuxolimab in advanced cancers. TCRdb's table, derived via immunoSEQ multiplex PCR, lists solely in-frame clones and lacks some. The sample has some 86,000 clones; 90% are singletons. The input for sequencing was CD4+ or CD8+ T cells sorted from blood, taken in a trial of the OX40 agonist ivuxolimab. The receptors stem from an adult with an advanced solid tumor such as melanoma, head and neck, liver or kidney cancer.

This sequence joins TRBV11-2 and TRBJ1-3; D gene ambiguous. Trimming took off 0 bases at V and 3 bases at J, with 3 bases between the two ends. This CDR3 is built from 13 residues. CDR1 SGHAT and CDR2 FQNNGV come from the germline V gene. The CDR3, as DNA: TGTGCCAGCAGCTTAGATTTTGGAAACACCATATATTTT. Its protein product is CASSLDFGNTIYF.

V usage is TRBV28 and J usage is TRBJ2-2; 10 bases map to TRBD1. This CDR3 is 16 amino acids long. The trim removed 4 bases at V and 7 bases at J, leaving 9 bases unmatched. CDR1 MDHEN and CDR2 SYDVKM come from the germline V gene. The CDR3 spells CASSSYATGGLGELFF. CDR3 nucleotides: TGTGCCAGCAGTTCGTATGCGACAGGGGGCCTCGGGGAGCTGTTTTTT.

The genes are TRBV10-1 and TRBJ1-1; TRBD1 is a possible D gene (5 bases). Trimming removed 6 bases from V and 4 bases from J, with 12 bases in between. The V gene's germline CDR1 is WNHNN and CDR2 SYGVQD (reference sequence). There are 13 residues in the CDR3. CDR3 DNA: TGCGCCAGCAGGTTGACAGTCGCCACTGAAGCTTTCTTT. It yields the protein CASRLTVATEAFF.

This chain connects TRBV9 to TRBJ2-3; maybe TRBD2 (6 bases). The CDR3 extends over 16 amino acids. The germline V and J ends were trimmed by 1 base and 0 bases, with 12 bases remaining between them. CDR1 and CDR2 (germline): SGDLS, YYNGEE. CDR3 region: CASSVRGDTSTDTQYF. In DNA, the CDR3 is TGTGCCAGCAGCGTACGCGGGGATACTAGCACAGATACGCAGTATTTT.

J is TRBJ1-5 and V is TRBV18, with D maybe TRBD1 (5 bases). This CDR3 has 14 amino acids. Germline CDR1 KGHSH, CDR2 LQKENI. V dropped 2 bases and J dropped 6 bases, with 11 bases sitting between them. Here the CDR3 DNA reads TGTGCCAGCTCACCATGGGGGGGAGGTCAGCCCCAGCATTTT. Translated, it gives CASSPWGGGQPQHF.

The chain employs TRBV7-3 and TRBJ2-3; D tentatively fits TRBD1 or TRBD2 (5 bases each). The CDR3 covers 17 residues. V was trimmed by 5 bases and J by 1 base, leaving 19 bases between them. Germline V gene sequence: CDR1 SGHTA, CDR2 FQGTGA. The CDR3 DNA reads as TGTGCCAGCAGCCTAAATCCCGGGGCGACGGGCACAGATACGCAGTATTTT. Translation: CASSLNPGATGTDTQYF.

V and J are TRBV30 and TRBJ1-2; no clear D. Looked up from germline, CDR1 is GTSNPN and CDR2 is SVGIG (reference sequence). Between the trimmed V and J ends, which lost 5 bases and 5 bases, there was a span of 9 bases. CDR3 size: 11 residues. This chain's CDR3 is CAWAPSYGYTF. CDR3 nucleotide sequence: TGTGCCTGGGCACCCTCGTATGGCTACACCTTC.

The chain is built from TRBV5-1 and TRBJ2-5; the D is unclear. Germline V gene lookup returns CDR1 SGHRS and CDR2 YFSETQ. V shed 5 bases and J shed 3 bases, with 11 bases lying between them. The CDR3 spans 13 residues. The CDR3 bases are TGCGCCAGCAGGGCTTGGGCAGAAGAGACCCAGTACTTC. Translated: CASRAWAEETQYF.

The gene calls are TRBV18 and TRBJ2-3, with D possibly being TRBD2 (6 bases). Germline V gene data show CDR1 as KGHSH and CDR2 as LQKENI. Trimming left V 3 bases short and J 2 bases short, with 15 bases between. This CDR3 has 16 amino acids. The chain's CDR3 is CASSPVGLLNTDTQYF. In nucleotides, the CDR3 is TGTGCCAGCTCACCTGTAGGACTACTGAACACAGATACGCAGTATTTT. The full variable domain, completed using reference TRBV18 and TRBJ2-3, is NAGVMQNPRHLVRRRGQEARLRCSPMKGHSHVYWYRQLPEEGLKFMVYLQKENIIDESGMPKERFSAEFPKEGPSILRIQQVVRGDSAAYFCASSPVGLLNTDTQYFGPGTRLTVL.

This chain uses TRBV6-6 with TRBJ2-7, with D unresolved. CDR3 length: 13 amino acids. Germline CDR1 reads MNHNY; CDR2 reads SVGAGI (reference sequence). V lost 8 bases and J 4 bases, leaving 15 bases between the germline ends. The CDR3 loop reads CASQSLAAYEQYV. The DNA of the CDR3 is TGTGCCAGCCAGTCCCTCGCCGCATACGAGCAGTACGTC.

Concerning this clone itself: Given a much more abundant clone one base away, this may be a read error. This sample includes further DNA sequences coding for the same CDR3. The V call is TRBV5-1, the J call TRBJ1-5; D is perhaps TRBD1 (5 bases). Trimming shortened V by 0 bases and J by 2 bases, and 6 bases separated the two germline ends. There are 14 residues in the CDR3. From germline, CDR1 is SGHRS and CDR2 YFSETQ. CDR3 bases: TGCGCCAGCAGCTTGGGGGACGGCAATCAGCCCCAGCATTTT. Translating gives CASSLGDGNQPQHF.

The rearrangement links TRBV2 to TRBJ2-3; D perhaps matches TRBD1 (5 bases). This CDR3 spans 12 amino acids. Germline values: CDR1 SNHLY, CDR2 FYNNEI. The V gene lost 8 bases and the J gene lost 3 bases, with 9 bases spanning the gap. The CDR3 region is CASGQGTDTQYF. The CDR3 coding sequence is TGTGCCAGCGGTCAGGGAACAGATACGCAGTATTTT. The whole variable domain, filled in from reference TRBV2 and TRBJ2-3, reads EPEVTQTPSHQVTQMGQEVILRCVPISNHLYFYWYRQILGQKVEFLVSFYNNEISEKSEIFDDQFSVERPDGSNFTLKIRSTKLEDSAMYFCASGQGTDTQYFGPGTRLTVL.

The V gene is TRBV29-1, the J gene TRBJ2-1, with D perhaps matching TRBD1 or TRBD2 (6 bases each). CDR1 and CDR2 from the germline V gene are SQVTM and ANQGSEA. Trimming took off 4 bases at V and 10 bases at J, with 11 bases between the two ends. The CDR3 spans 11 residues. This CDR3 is CSVAGASEQFF. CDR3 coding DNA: TGCAGCGTTGCGGGGGCGAGCGAGCAGTTCTTC.